This is a list of T cell receptor beta chains from one sample in a study of CD8 T cell repertoires and HIV-1 epitope variants. The antigens these receptors bind are not known. TCRdb keeps only in-frame clones here, not all; method: immunoSEQ multiplex PCR. The table shows 5,000 to 7,500 clones, with under 75% occurring only once. The material sequenced was cultured CD8+ T cells derived from PBMCs. Receptor source: a male donor with HIV. The CDR3 runs from the conserved cysteine through the conserved F or W. A D gene is named only where the DNA matches it firmly. The size entry is marked missing in some rows and otherwise reads once, few, many or a size class.

d_call j_call clone_size v_call cdr3_aa cdr3_nt
NA TRBJ2-3 NA TRBV6-4 CASSRQTSRTDTQYF TGTGCCAGCAGTAGACAGACCTCTAGGACAGATACGCAGTATTTT
TRBD2 TRBJ2-1 NA TRBV7-9 CASSPEWREENEQFF TGTGCCAGCAGCCCCGAGTGGCGGGAGGAAAATGAGCAGTTCTTC
TRBD2 TRBJ2-1 NA TRBV7-9 CASSPIAGGPHEQFF TGTGCCAGCAGCCCCATAGCGGGAGGCCCCCATGAGCAGTTCTTC
NA TRBJ1-1 few TRBV4-3 CASSQERGLRAEAFF TGCGCCAGCAGCCAAGAACGGGGACTACGGGCTGAAGCTTTCTTT
NA TRBJ1-2 NA TRBV5-4 CASSAHSDTGYGYTF TGTGCCAGCAGCGCACACAGCGACACTGGCTATGGCTACACCTTC
NA TRBJ1-4 few TRBV27 CASSRTGTHNEKLFF TGTGCCAGCAGCCGTACCGGGACCCATAATGAAAAACTGTTTTTT
NA TRBJ1-1 few TRBV18 CASSPGANTEAFF TGTGCCAGCTCACCAGGGGCGAACACTGAAGCTTTCTTT
NA TRBJ2-1 NA TRBV5-1 CASSLTAWDEQFF TGCGCCAGCAGCTTAACAGCCTGGGATGAGCAGTTCTTC
NA TRBJ2-7 NA TRBV7-9 CASSGRERGWDEQYF TGTGCCAGCAGCGGTAGAGAGAGGGGGTGGGACGAGCAGTACTTC
TRBD1 TRBJ1-3 few TRBV2 CASSTGVSGNTIYF TGTGCCAGCAGCACAGGGGTTTCTGGAAACACCATATATTTT
NA TRBJ1-6 few TRBV28 CATRRLNSPLHF TGTGCCACCCGCAGGTTGAATTCACCCCTCCACTTT
NA TRBJ1-1 few TRBV4-1 CASSQGRGTEAFF TGCGCCAGCAGCCAAGGAAGAGGCACTGAAGCTTTCTTT
TRBD1 TRBJ1-3 once TRBV28 CASSEIQGANTIYF TGTGCCAGCAGTGAGATACAGGGGGCAAACACCATATATTTT
NA TRBJ2-3 NA TRBV11-2 CASSLGSGGTDTQYF TGTGCCAGCAGCTTAGGGTCGGGGGGCACAGATACGCAGTATTTT
TRBD2 TRBJ2-3 once TRBV9 CASSVEERAGRDTQYF TGTGCCAGCAGCGTAGAGGAGCGAGCGGGGAGAGATACGCAGTATTTT
TRBD1 TRBJ1-2 NA TRBV19 CASSSVGTGGAGYGYTF TGTGCCAGTAGTTCCGTCGGGACAGGGGGCGCAGGGTATGGCTACACCTTC
NA TRBJ2-7 NA TRBV19 CASSTGLKYEQYF TGTGCCAGTAGTACGGGTCTTAAGTACGAGCAGTACTTC
NA TRBJ1-4 NA TRBV19 CASSKGRLNEKLFF TGTGCCAGTAGTAAGGGACGGCTAAATGAAAAACTGTTTTTT
TRBD1 TRBJ2-1 NA TRBV9 CASSVGDSSYNEQFF TGTGCCAGCAGCGTAGGGGACAGCTCCTACAATGAGCAGTTCTTC
TRBD1 TRBJ2-5 NA TRBV2 CASRPLLGGVKTQYF TGTGCCAGCCGGCCGCTGTTAGGGGGCGTCAAGACCCAGTACTTC
TRBD1 TRBJ2-6 NA TRBV5-6 CASSGGWDRGFSGANVLTF TGTGCCAGCAGCGGGGGCTGGGACAGGGGATTTTCTGGGGCCAACGTCCTGACTTTC
NA TRBJ2-1 NA TRBV2 CASSEAGGEQFF TGTGCCAGCAGTGAAGCGGGAGGCGAGCAGTTCTTC
NA TRBJ2-3 NA TRBV4-2 CASSAETSTDTQYF TGTGCCAGCAGTGCAGAGACTAGCACAGATACGCAGTATTTT
NA TRBJ2-7 NA TRBV5-4 CASRDRGSYEQYF TGTGCCAGCAGAGACCGAGGTTCCTACGAGCAGTACTTC
NA TRBJ2-2 NA TRBV15 CATSSALGATGELFF TGTGCCACCAGCTCGGCCCTCGGGGCTACCGGGGAGCTGTTTTTT
NA TRBJ2-1 NA TRBV19 CASSILSESSYNEQFF TGTGCCAGTAGTATATTGAGCGAGAGCTCCTACAATGAGCAGTTCTTC
NA TRBJ1-1 NA TRBV5-1 CASSLIPPTLNTEAFF TGCGCCAGCAGCTTGATCCCGCCCACCTTGAACACTGAAGCTTTCTTT
NA TRBJ2-1 NA TRBV29-1 CSVAEPRHNEQFF TGCAGCGTTGCCGAGCCCCGGCATAATGAGCAGTTCTTC
TRBD2 TRBJ2-1 once TRBV14 CASSQVAGAGDNNEQFF TGTGCCAGCAGCCAAGTGGCAGGTGCGGGGGATAACAATGAGCAGTTCTTC
NA TRBJ2-3 NA TRBV2 CASSEVRGGGDTQYF TGTGCCAGCAGTGAAGTAAGGGGGGGAGGGGATACGCAGTATTTT
NA TRBJ1-2 NA TRBV2 CASSELINYGYTF TGTGCCAGCAGTGAACTCATTAACTATGGCTACACCTTC
NA TRBJ1-1 NA TRBV14 CASSRAGTPHEAFF TGTGCCAGCAGCCGCGCCGGGACACCCCACGAAGCTTTCTTT
NA TRBJ2-1 few TRBV7-9 CASSHGTENEQFF TGTGCCAGCAGCCACGGGACTGAGAATGAGCAGTTCTTC
NA TRBJ2-7 NA TRBV30 CAWREGGNFEQYF TGTGCCTGGAGAGAGGGGGGCAACTTCGAGCAGTACTTC
NA TRBJ2-1 NA TRBV4-3 CASSLQLWGANSEQFF TGCGCCAGCAGCCTTCAACTTTGGGGGGCCAATTCTGAGCAGTTCTTC
NA TRBJ2-2 NA TRBV7-6 CASSLEGVGELFF TGTGCCAGCAGCCTGGAGGGGGTCGGGGAGCTGTTTTTT
NA TRBJ2-2 few TRBV7-7 CASSLAGAPGELFF TGTGCCAGCAGCTTAGCAGGGGCCCCCGGGGAGCTGTTTTTT
NA TRBJ2-7 few TRBV10-2 CASTRFVGNEQYF TGCGCCAGCACGAGGTTCGTAGGTAACGAGCAGTACTTC
NA TRBJ2-3 NA TRBV5-4 CASSLKVGTDTQYF TGTGCCAGCAGCTTGAAAGTGGGGACAGATACGCAGTATTTT
TRBD1 TRBJ2-2 NA TRBV7-3 CASSPRGHTGELFF TGTGCCAGCAGCCCCAGGGGGCACACCGGGGAGCTGTTTTTT
TRBD2 TRBJ2-7 NA TRBV9 CASSAAPGGQHEQYF TGTGCCAGCAGCGCTGCCCCGGGAGGGCAACACGAGCAGTACTTC
NA TRBJ2-3 once TRBV4-1 CASSQEGQRTDTQYF TGCGCCAGCAGCCAAGAGGGTCAGCGCACAGATACGCAGTATTTT
NA TRBJ1-5 NA TRBV27 CASSLTGGNQPQHF TGTGCCAGCAGTTTAACGGGGGGGAATCAGCCCCAGCATTTT
TRBD1 TRBJ2-1 once TRBV28 CASSSGTGGFGDNEQFF TGTGCCAGCAGTTCCGGGACAGGGGGCTTCGGGGACAATGAGCAGTTCTTC
TRBD1 TRBJ2-3 once TRBV4-1 CASSPPPPPGQGTDTQYF TGCGCCAGCAGCCCACCCCCTCCCCCGGGACAGGGTACAGATACGCAGTATTTT
TRBD1 TRBJ1-2 NA TRBV9 CASSARTGSYYGYTF TGTGCCAGCAGCGCTCGGACAGGGTCTTACTATGGCTACACCTTC
NA TRBJ2-7 NA TRBV6-5 CASSYSQGYEQYF TGTGCCAGCAGTTACTCACAGGGCTACGAGCAGTACTTC
NA TRBJ2-6 NA TRBV14 CASSPLGEGANVLTF TGTGCCAGCAGCCCTTTGGGGGAAGGGGCCAACGTCCTGACTTTC
NA TRBJ2-7 medium-sized TRBV18 CASSPQFGQGPYEQYF TGTGCCAGCTCACCACAGTTTGGGCAGGGGCCCTACGAGCAGTACTTC
NA TRBJ2-1 NA TRBV7-9 CASSSPPGREIYNEQFF TGTGCCAGCAGCTCACCGCCGGGACGGGAGATCTACAATGAGCAGTTCTTC
TRBD1 TRBJ2-2 NA TRBV29-1 CSVGTGGGGELFF TGCAGCGTTGGGACAGGGGGGGGCGGGGAGCTGTTTTTT
NA TRBJ1-3 NA TRBV7-9 CASNPDPSSGNTIYF TGTGCCAGCAACCCAGATCCTAGCTCTGGAAACACCATATATTTT
TRBD1 TRBJ2-1 NA TRBV6-6 CASSYFDRDNEQFF TGTGCCAGCAGTTACTTTGACAGGGACAATGAGCAGTTCTTC